Below are 30 T cell receptor beta chains sequenced from a single sample in a study of blood T cell repertoires in COVID-19. The table came from immunoSEQ multiplex PCR; TCRdb's copy has only in-frame clones and leaves some out. Among approximately 300,000 clones listed, 83% were seen once. Sequenced: peripheral blood. The receptors originated from a woman in her forties or fifties with acute or convalescent COVID-19.

This sequence joins TRBV5-6 and TRBJ2-4, with a tentative D call TRBD1 (6 bases). This CDR3 is 16 amino acids long. In germline, CDR1 is SGHDT, CDR2 YYEEEE. Trimming cost V 0 bases and J 7 bases, with 17 bases left between them. For the CDR3, the DNA is TGTGCCAGCAGCTTGGGGTTGAGGGGGATTGAGAACATTCAGTACTTC. This codes for CASSLGLRGIENIQYF.

In its sample, this clone was seen a few times. This chain uses TRBV7-2 with TRBJ1-6; 8 nucleotides line up with TRBD1. The CDR3 totals 16 residues. Trimming cost V 5 bases and J 4 bases; bases outside gene matches: 7. CDR1 and CDR2 from the germline V gene are SGHTA and FQGNSA. The chain's CDR3 is CASSGYRGMYNSPLHF. In nucleotides, the CDR3 is TGTGCCAGCAGCGGTTACAGGGGGATGTATAATTCACCCCTCCACTTT.

This sequence joins TRBV30 and TRBJ1-1; D might be TRBD1 (6 bases). V lost 4 bases and J lost 1, with 10 bases in between. The CDR3 sequence is 13 residues long. Germline assignment: CDR1 GTSNPN and CDR2 SVGIG (reference sequence). The CDR3 DNA follows: TGTGCCTGGACTGGACAGCAGAACACTGAAGCTTTCTTT. This gives the protein CAWTGQQNTEAFF.

This clone is a singleton in its sample. This rearrangement joins TRBV2 to TRBJ1-5, with no clear D. Germline V CDR1 and CDR2: SNHLY, FYNNEI. Trimming removed 6 bases from V and 5 bases from J, with 11 bases in between. The CDR3 is made up of 13 amino acids. The CDR3 sequence is CASRYLQDQPQHF. The CDR3 DNA reads TGTGCCAGCAGATATTTGCAGGATCAGCCCCAGCATTTT.

This clone was recorded once. CDR3 region: CASSPRGREQYV. The CDR3 coding sequence is TGTGCCAGCAGCCCCAGGGGTAGGGAGCAGTACGTC. The chain links TRBV5-6 to TRBJ2-7, with D perhaps matching TRBD1 (6 bases). In germline, CDR1 is SGHDT, CDR2 YYEEEE. This CDR3 region has 12 residues. V lost 4 bases, J lost 7 bases, and 12 bases lay in between.

The rearrangement links TRBV3-1 (or the pseudogene TRBV3-2) to TRBJ2-7; TRBD1 agrees at 9 bases. CDR3 length: 15 amino acids. CDR1 LGHDT and CDR2 YNNKEL come from the germline V gene (reference sequence). V was pared by 4 bases and J by 1 base, with 5 bases of the junction left unmatched. Here the CDR3 reads CASSPEGTGSYEQYF. The CDR3 nucleotides read TGTGCCAGCAGCCCGGAAGGGACAGGGTCCTACGAGCAGTACTTC.

The rearrangement uses TRBV6-5 and TRBJ1-1; D uncertain. From germline, CDR1 is MNHEY and CDR2 SVGAGI. Between the trimmed V and J ends, which lost 6 bases and 1 base, there was a span of 12 bases. The CDR3 runs to 14 residues. CDR3 coding DNA: TGTGCCAGCAGCCTCACGGGGAGGAACACTGAAGCTTTCTTT. This sequence encodes CASSLTGRNTEAFF.

The chain joins TRBV6-6 to TRBJ2-1, with 11 bases that match TRBD2. Germline-derived CDR1 and CDR2 are MNHNY and SVGAGI (reference sequence). V was pared by 5 bases and J by 1 base, with 13 bases of the junction left unmatched. The CDR3 runs to 19 residues. CDR3: CASSRLAGGLLESYNEQFF. CDR3 coding DNA: TGTGCCAGCAGTCGGCTAGCGGGGGGCCTCCTGGAATCCTACAATGAGCAGTTCTTC.

The V gene is TRBV20-1, the J gene TRBJ1-2, with unresolved D. Trimming took off 6 bases at V and 6 bases at J, with 11 bases between the two ends. This CDR3 has 11 amino acids. Germline V CDR1 and CDR2: DFQATT, SNEGSKA (reference sequence). Here the CDR3 DNA reads TGCAGTGCCCGACATGGCGATGGCTACACCTTC. It yields the protein CSARHGDGYTF.

This clone was seen only once. The V call is TRBV7-6, the J call TRBJ2-3; 10 nucleotides agree with TRBD2. Germline values: CDR1 SGHVS, CDR2 FNYEAQ. J gave up 3 bases and V 2 bases, and 5 bases lay outside the gene matches. This CDR3 contains 16 residues. The CDR3 here is CASSLIAGGRTDTQYF. The DNA for the CDR3 is TGTGCCAGCAGCTTAATAGCGGGAGGTAGAACAGATACGCAGTATTTT.

The chain is built from TRBV16 and TRBJ1-4; TRBD1 might be the D (5 bases). Trimming cost V 6 bases and J 7 bases, with 18 bases left between them. This CDR3 contains 15 residues. The germline V gene has CDR1 KGHSY and CDR2 FQNENV. CDR3 sequence (DNA): TGTGCCAGCAGACCTCCGGGACTTCCTGGTGAAAAACTGTTTTTT. Amino acids: CASRPPGLPGEKLFF.

This clone was detected only once. The chain is built from TRBV4-1 and TRBJ1-4; 9 bases align to TRBD1. Germline V CDR1 and CDR2: MGHRA, YSYEKL. This CDR3 has 16 amino acids. Losses at the gene ends were 4 bases for V and 2 bases for J; bases not matched to a gene: 5. CDR3 nucleotides: TGCGCCAGCAGCCGGGACAGGGTGGGGACTAATGAAAAACTGTTTTTT. This sequence encodes CASSRDRVGTNEKLFF.

The chain joins TRBV12-3 or TRBV12-4 to TRBJ2-7, with D possibly TRBD2 on 5 matching bases. The V end lost 7 bases, the J end lost 2 bases, and 12 bases lay between the germline ends. The CDR3 has 13 amino acids. CDR3 amino acids: CASNSAAAYEQYF. In nucleotides, the CDR3 is TGTGCCAGCAATTCAGCGGCAGCCTACGAGCAGTACTTC.

J is TRBJ2-3 and V is TRBV30; TRBD2 matches at 9 bases. V was pared by 4 bases and J by 4 bases, with 3 bases of the junction left unmatched. CDR1 and CDR2 from the germline V gene are GTSNPN and SVGIG (reference sequence). The CDR3 consists of 13 residues. The CDR3 loop reads CAWTSGTPDTQYF. The CDR3 bases are TGTGCCTGGACTAGCGGGACCCCAGATACGCAGTATTTT. Supplemented by reference TRBV30 and TRBJ2-3, the full variable domain reads SQTIHQWPATLVQPVGSPLSLECTVEGTSNPNLYWYRQAAGRGLQLLFYSVGIGQISSEVPQNLSASRPQDRQFILSSKKLLLSDSGFYLCAWTSGTPDTQYFGPGTRLTVL.

The chain links TRBV9 to TRBJ2-3, with 10 bases matching TRBD2. Unmatched junction bases numbered 6, after V lost 3 bases and J lost 5 bases. This CDR3 region has 15 residues. Germline V gives CDR1 SGDLS, CDR2 YYNGEE. The CDR3 DNA sequence: TGTGCCAGCAGCGGCCTAGCGGGAGAGAAAGATACGCAGTATTTT. Residues: CASSGLAGEKDTQYF.

The rearrangement uses TRBV27 and TRBJ1-6; possible D gene TRBD1, 5 bases. From germline, CDR1 is MNHEY and CDR2 SMNVEV (reference sequence). CDR3 size: 15 residues. Trimming removed 3 bases from V and 6 bases from J, with 12 bases in between. The CDR3 region has the DNA TGTGCCAGCAGTTTTCGAGACAGCCCTAATTCACCCCTCCACTTT. It specifies CASSFRDSPNSPLHF.

The genes are TRBV5-6 and TRBJ1-2; D may be TRBD1 (6 bases). This CDR3 has 14 residues. Germline V gene lookup returns CDR1 SGHDT and CDR2 YYEEEE. Trimming shortened V by 3 bases and J by 8 bases, and 17 bases separated the two germline ends. The CDR3 loop is CASSWDTAGSGYTF. CDR3 in DNA: TGTGCCAGCAGCTGGGACACAGCCGGTTCGGGCTACACCTTC.

The chain joins TRBV6-2 or TRBV6-3 to TRBJ2-3; tentatively, D is TRBD2 (6 bases). Trimming took 1 base from V and 1 from J, leaving 12 bases between them. CDR1 is MNHEY, CDR2 SVGEGT, per germline. This CDR3 is 16 amino acids long. CDR3: CASSYWGVQGTDTQYF. The CDR3 DNA sequence: TGTGCCAGCAGTTACTGGGGGGTACAAGGCACAGATACGCAGTATTTT.

V and J are TRBV3-1 (or the pseudogene TRBV3-2) and TRBJ2-5; TRBD1 matches 9 bases. CDR1 and CDR2 (germline): LGHDT, YNNKEL (reference sequence). With 1 base clipped from V and 1 base from J, the junction kept 7 bases outside the gene matches. The CDR3 is made up of 17 amino acids. CDR3 coding DNA: TGTGCCAGCAGCCAAGGGGGCGGACAGGGGCCCCAAGAGACCCAGTACTTC. It is translated as CASSQGGGQGPQETQYF.

The chain uses TRBV6-5 and TRBJ1-2; 12 nucleotides agree with TRBD1. Germline loops: CDR1 MNHEY, CDR2 SVGAGI. The CDR3 is 14 amino acids. V shed 4 bases, J shed 8 bases, and the junction held 5 bases outside the gene matches. The CDR3 sequence is CASSLGQGARGYTF. The CDR3 DNA reads TGTGCCAGCAGTTTGGGACAGGGGGCGCGAGGCTACACCTTC.

This clone was counted once. V and J are TRBV19 and TRBJ2-1, with 13 bases matching TRBD2. Germline assignment: CDR1 LNHDA and CDR2 SQIVND (reference sequence). This CDR3 region has 15 residues. V shed 4 bases and J 6 bases; nucleotides not matched to a gene: 3. CDR3 bases: TGTGCCAGTAGTACGGGACTAGCGGGGAGCAATGAGCAGTTCTTC. This encodes CASSTGLAGSNEQFF.

This rearrangement joins TRBV6-6 to TRBJ1-6; TRBD1 agrees at 7 bases. The germline CDR1 and CDR2 sequences are MNHNY and SVGAGI (reference sequence). Trimming removed 2 bases from V and 8 bases from J; junction bases left unmatched: 3. The CDR3 totals 14 residues. The CDR3 nucleotides are TGTGCCAGCAGTTACCGGGACAGTTATTCACCCCTCCACTTT. Protein: CASSYRDSYSPLHF.

This clone was seen only once. This rearrangement joins TRBV15 to TRBJ1-1; possible D gene TRBD1, 5 bases. The germline gives CDR1 LNHNV, CDR2 YYDKDF (reference sequence). V lost 6 bases and J 5 bases, leaving 16 bases between the germline ends. This CDR3 is 14 amino acids long. The CDR3 here is CATSGRVPGTEAFF. The CDR3 coding sequence is TGTGCCACCAGTGGCAGGGTCCCCGGGACTGAAGCTTTCTTT.

In its sample, this clone was seen a few times. The rearrangement joins TRBV5-4 to TRBJ2-2; 12 positions match TRBD2. This CDR3 region has 18 residues. Germline CDR1 reads SGHNT; CDR2 reads YYREEE (reference sequence). After removal of 4 bases from V and 0 bases from J, the junction contained 7 bases not matched to a gene. In DNA, the CDR3 is TGTGCCAGCAGCATGGGGACTAGCGGGCCCGCGAACACCGGGGAGCTGTTTTTT. This encodes CASSMGTSGPANTGELFF.

The rearrangement links TRBV9 to TRBJ2-1, with TRBD1 matching over 12 bases. This CDR3 spans 16 amino acids. CDR1 SGDLS and CDR2 YYNGEE come from the germline V gene. V dropped 4 bases and J dropped 6; count of bases not matched to a gene: 8. The chain's CDR3 is CASSPWGQGAFNEQFF. In DNA form, the CDR3 reads TGTGCCAGCAGCCCGTGGGGACAGGGGGCTTTCAATGAGCAGTTCTTC.

The chain is built from TRBV7-2 and TRBJ1-6; 9 nucleotides align to TRBD1. CDR1 and CDR2 (germline): SGHTA, FQGNSA. This CDR3 is 13 amino acids long. The ends lost 5 bases at V and 13 bases at J; junction bases unmatched: 6. CDR3 DNA: TGTGCCAGCAGCCCTCCAACAGGGGGCCCCCTCCACTTT. This codes for CASSPPTGGPLHF.

The chain links TRBV6-5 to TRBJ2-7; 10 positions match TRBD1. This CDR3 spans 15 amino acids. The germline V gene encodes CDR1 MNHEY and CDR2 SVGAGI. The ends lost 6 bases at V and 4 bases at J; junction bases unmatched: 9. DNA of the CDR3: TGTGCCAGCAGGTTCAGACAGGGGGCGTCTTACGAGCAGTACTTC. Residues: CASRFRQGASYEQYF.

This clone appeared once. The J gene is TRBJ2-3, the V gene TRBV10-1; TRBD1 matches 8 bases. From germline, CDR1 is WNHNN and CDR2 SYGVQD (reference sequence). V shed 7 bases, J shed 3 bases, and the junction held 6 bases outside the gene matches. The CDR3 runs to 14 residues. CDR3 nucleotides: TGCGCCAGCAAGACGGACAGGGTAACAGATACGCAGTATTTT. Translated: CASKTDRVTDTQYF.

The chain has TRBV27 and TRBJ2-3, with 8 bases fitting TRBD2. J gave up 4 bases and V 3 bases, and 6 bases lay outside the gene matches. The CDR3 length is 15 residues. Germline values: CDR1 MNHEY, CDR2 SMNVEV (reference sequence). As DNA, the CDR3 is TGTGCCAGCAGTTTTCTCGGGAGGGGATCAGATACGCAGTATTTT. This encodes CASSFLGRGSDTQYF.

This chain uses TRBV7-9 with TRBJ2-1; the D gene is possibly TRBD1 (6 bases). Germline CDR1 SEHNR, CDR2 FQNEAQ (reference sequence). This CDR3 region has 16 residues. V was trimmed by 5 bases and J by 4 bases, leaving 18 bases between them. The CDR3 loop reads CASSPSPLGQYNEQFF. Written as DNA, the CDR3 is TGTGCCAGCAGCCCGTCCCCCCTTGGACAGTACAATGAGCAGTTCTTC.